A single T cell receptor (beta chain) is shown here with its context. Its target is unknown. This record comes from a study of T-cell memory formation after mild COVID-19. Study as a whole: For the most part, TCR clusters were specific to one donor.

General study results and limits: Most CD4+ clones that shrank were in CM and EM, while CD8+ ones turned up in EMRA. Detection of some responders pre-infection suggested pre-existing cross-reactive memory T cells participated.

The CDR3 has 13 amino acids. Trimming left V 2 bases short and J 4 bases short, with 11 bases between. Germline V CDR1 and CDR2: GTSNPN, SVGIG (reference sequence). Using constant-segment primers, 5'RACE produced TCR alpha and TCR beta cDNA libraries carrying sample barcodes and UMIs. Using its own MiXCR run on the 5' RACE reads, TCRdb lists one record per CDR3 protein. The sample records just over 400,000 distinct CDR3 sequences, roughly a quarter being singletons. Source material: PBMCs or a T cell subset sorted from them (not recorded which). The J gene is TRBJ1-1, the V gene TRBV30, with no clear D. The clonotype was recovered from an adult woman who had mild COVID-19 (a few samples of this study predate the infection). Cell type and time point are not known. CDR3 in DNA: TGTGCCTGGAGTCGTAGGGTAGGCACTGAAGCTTTCTTT. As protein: CAWSRRVGTEAFF.